What follows are 9 T cell receptor beta chains derived from one specimen sequenced in a study of early T cells in non-severe SARS-CoV-2 infection. MiXCR was run by TCRdb on the 5' RACE reads, yielding one entry per CDR3 protein. The profile covers about 45,000 distinct CDR3 sequences, with under 14% appearing a single time and 20% to 25% taken by the ten largest. The sample comprised whole blood. The receptors originated from an adult who was a healthcare worker with PCR-confirmed SARS-CoV-2 infection or an uninfected control (not recorded which).

The chain employs TRBV4-3 and TRBJ2-3, with D perhaps being TRBD1 or TRBD2 (5 bases each). The CDR3 has 17 amino acids. V was cut by 4 bases and J by 1 base, with 18 bases left in between. Per germline, CDR1 LGHNA and CDR2 YSLEER. The CDR3 sequence is CASSPGTGSGGTDTQYF. The DNA of the CDR3 is TGCGCCAGCAGCCCCGGGACGGGGTCTGGGGGCACAGATACGCAGTATTTT.

This clonotype was counted only a few times. The chain couples TRBV29-1 to TRBJ2-3; 9 positions agree with TRBD2. This CDR3 has 13 residues. In germline, CDR1 is SQVTM, CDR2 ANQGSEA. The V segment lost 4 bases and the J segment 2 bases; nucleotides outside the gene matches: 1. CDR3 sequence reads: CSVGTSATDTQYF. The CDR3 bases are TGCAGCGTTGGGACTAGCGCCACAGATACGCAGTATTTT.

This clonotype was recorded at least ten times. The V call is TRBV7-9, the J call TRBJ2-1; D possibly uses TRBD1 or TRBD2 (5 bases each). V was pared by 5 bases and J by 5 bases, with 13 bases between. CDR3 length: 14 amino acids. From germline, CDR1 is SEHNR and CDR2 FQNEAQ (reference sequence). The CDR3 loop is CASSRYGADNEQFF. The DNA of the CDR3 is TGTGCCAGCAGCCGTTACGGGGCAGACAATGAGCAGTTCTTC.

This clonotype came up many times. The chain combines TRBV5-1 with TRBJ2-5; D gene ambiguous. The CDR3 sequence is 13 residues long. The V gene's germline CDR1 is SGHRS and CDR2 YFSETQ. V was trimmed by 0 bases and J by 4 bases, leaving 7 bases between them. The CDR3 sequence is CASSLEPGETQYF. The CDR3 DNA reads TGCGCCAGCAGCTTGGAACCAGGAGAGACCCAGTACTTC.

This sequence joins TRBV27 and TRBJ2-2, with D unclear. This CDR3 is 15 amino acids long. V lost 10 bases, J lost 2 bases, and 17 bases lay in between. Germline loops: CDR1 MNHEY, CDR2 SMNVEV (reference sequence). The CDR3 region has the DNA TGTGCCACCACTGTTTTTGGCGCAAACACCGGGGAGCTGTTTTTT. It codes for CATTVFGANTGELFF.

This clonotype was detected only a few times. This chain links TRBV5-4 with TRBJ2-1; possibly TRBD2 for D (6 bases). Between the trimmed V and J ends, which lost 8 bases and 7 bases, there was a span of 13 bases. This CDR3 has 12 residues. In germline, CDR1 is SGHNT, CDR2 YYREEE (reference sequence). CDR3 protein: CASGRGSNEQFF. CDR3 DNA sequence: TGTGCCAGTGGTCGGGGGAGTAATGAGCAGTTCTTC.

The chain employs TRBV28 and TRBJ2-1; possibly TRBD2 for D (6 bases). The CDR3 sequence is 14 residues long. V lost 2 bases to trimming and J lost 7 bases, with 12 bases between them. CDR1 is MDHEN and CDR2 is SYDVKM in the germline V gene. As DNA, the CDR3 is TGTGCCAGCAGTTTACGGGACTCGAGGAATGAGCAGTTCTTC. Protein: CASSLRDSRNEQFF.

This clonotype was found a few times. This chain links TRBV5-1 with TRBJ2-7, with 7 bases matching TRBD1. The V gene's germline CDR1 is SGHRS and CDR2 YFSETQ. This CDR3 comprises 14 residues. V shed 3 bases and J 1 base; nucleotides not matched to a gene: 4. The CDR3 protein is CASSSQGTSYEQYF. For the CDR3, the DNA is TGCGCCAGCAGCTCACAGGGGACGTCCTACGAGCAGTACTTC.

This clonotype was seen repeatedly, ten times or more. The CDR3 here is CASSLGAGGSYEQYF. For the CDR3, the DNA is TGTGCCAGCAGCTTGGGAGCGGGAGGGTCGTACGAGCAGTACTTC. The chain joins TRBV5-4 to TRBJ2-7, with TRBD2 identical over 10 bases. CDR1 and CDR2 (germline): SGHNT, YYREEE (reference sequence). With 0 bases clipped from V and 4 bases from J, the junction kept 4 bases outside the gene matches. The CDR3 has 15 residues. The full variable domain, completed using reference TRBV5-4 and TRBJ2-7, is ETGVTQSPTHLIKTRGQQVTLRCSSQSGHNTVSWYQQALGQGPQFIFQYYREEENGRGNFPPRFSGLQFPNYSSELNVNALELDDSALYLCASSLGAGGSYEQYFGPGTRLTVT.